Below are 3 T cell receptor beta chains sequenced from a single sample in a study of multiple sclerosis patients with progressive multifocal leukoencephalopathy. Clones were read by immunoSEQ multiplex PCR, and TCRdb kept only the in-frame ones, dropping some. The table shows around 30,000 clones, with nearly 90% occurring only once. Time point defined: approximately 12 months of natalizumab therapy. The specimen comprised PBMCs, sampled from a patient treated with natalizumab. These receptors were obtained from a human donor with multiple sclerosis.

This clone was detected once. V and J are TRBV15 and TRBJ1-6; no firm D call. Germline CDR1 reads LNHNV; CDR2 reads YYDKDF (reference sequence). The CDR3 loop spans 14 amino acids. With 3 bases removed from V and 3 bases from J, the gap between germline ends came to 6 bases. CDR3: CATSSQDYNSPLHF. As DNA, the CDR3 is TGTGCCACCAGCAGCCAGGACTATAATTCACCCCTCCACTTT.

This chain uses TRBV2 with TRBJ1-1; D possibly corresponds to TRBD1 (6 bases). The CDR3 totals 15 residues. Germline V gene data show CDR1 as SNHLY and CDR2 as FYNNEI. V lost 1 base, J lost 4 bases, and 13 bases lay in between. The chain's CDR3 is CASSEGPKGGTEAFF. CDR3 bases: TGTGCCAGCAGTGAAGGCCCGAAAGGGGGCACTGAAGCTTTCTTT.

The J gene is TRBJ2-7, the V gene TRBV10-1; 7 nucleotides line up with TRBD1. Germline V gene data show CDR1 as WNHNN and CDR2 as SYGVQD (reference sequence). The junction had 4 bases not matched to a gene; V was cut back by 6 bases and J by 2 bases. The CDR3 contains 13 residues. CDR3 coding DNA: TGCGCCAGCAGCCCCGGGACAGCCTACGAGCAGTACTTC. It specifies CASSPGTAYEQYF.